A single sample is the source of the 11 T cell receptor beta chains below, sequenced in a study of response to subunit inactivated influenza vaccine. Each CDR3 protein gets one entry after TCRdb re-called the RT-PCR reads with MiXCR. Of fewer than 600,000 distinct CDR3 sequences detected, approximately 6.9% appear once; the ten largest clones hold around 12%. Here the sequenced sample was PBMCs from blood, taken approximately 25 months after vaccination. All receptors derive from a man aged 50-75 years who received an inactivated influenza vaccine.

This clonotype was observed a few times. The chain has TRBV6-5 and TRBJ1-1; D gene uncertain. V shed 4 bases and J shed 0 bases, with 9 bases lying between them. CDR3 size: 14 residues. Per the germline V gene, CDR1 is MNHEY and CDR2 is SVGAGI. The CDR3 reads CASSSYHMNTEAFF. DNA for the CDR3: TGTGCCAGCAGTTCCTACCACATGAACACTGAAGCTTTCTTT.

A few counts support this clonotype. The chain carries TRBV7-8 and TRBJ2-5; D is uncertain. The ends were cut back, 1 base at V and 4 bases at J, with 10 bases in the middle. Germline CDR1 and CDR2: SGHVS and FQNEAQ. The CDR3 sequence is 14 residues long. The DNA of the CDR3 is TGTGCCAGCAGCTTAGGTATAGGGCTAGAGACCCAGTACTTC. It yields the protein CASSLGIGLETQYF.

This clonotype has at least ten counts. The V call is TRBV7-2, the J call TRBJ1-1; no definite D call. The CDR3 consists of 14 residues. V was cut by 1 base and J by 4 bases, with 10 bases left in between. Germline CDR1 SGHTA, CDR2 FQGNSA. CDR3 amino acids: CASSLVGRSTEAFF. DNA for the CDR3: TGTGCCAGCAGCTTAGTAGGGCGCAGCACTGAAGCTTTCTTT. Full variable domain (missing parts from reference TRBV7-2 and TRBJ1-1): GAGVSQSPSNKVTEKGKDVELRCDPISGHTALYWYRQSLGQGLEFLIYFQGNSAPDKSGLPSDRFSAERTGGSVSTLTIQRTQQEDSAVYLCASSLVGRSTEAFFGQGTRLTVV.

This clonotype appeared a few times. The chain uses TRBV4-3 and TRBJ2-3; D gene uncertain. Trimming pared 0 bases from V and 3 bases from J, leaving 7 bases between. Germline values: CDR1 LGHNA, CDR2 YSLEER. There are 14 residues in the CDR3. The CDR3 DNA is TGCGCCAGCAGCCAAGATCTTACGACAGATACGCAGTATTTT. Translation: CASSQDLTTDTQYF.

The rearrangement joins TRBV10-3 to TRBJ2-5, with D possibly called TRBD1 or TRBD2 (6 bases each). The ends were cut back, 6 bases at V and 5 bases at J, with 13 bases in the middle. Germline values: CDR1 ENHRY, CDR2 SYGVKD. The CDR3 is 13 amino acids. CDR3 region: CAISNREAETQYF. The CDR3, as DNA: TGTGCCATCAGCAACAGGGAGGCTGAGACCCAGTACTTC.

A few counts support this clonotype. The V gene is TRBV6-2 or TRBV6-3, the J gene TRBJ2-7; TRBD1 matches at 10 bases. The CDR3 spans 15 residues. The J segment lost 1 base and the V segment lost 7 bases, leaving 7 bases of the junction unmatched. The germline V gene has CDR1 MNHEY and CDR2 SVGEGT. CDR3 DNA: TGTGCCAGCACAAGCCGGGACAGGGGTTCCTACGAGCAGTACTTC. Its translation: CASTSRDRGSYEQYF.

Ten or more counts support this clonotype. This chain uses TRBV15 with TRBJ2-7; 13 nucleotides align to TRBD2. CDR1 LNHNV and CDR2 YYDKDF come from the germline V gene (reference sequence). Losses at the gene ends were 5 bases for V and 3 bases for J; bases not matched to a gene: 7. CDR3 length equals 16 residues. CDR3 region: CATSGTSGNFGYEQYF. The CDR3 DNA reads TGTGCCACCAGCGGGACTAGCGGGAACTTCGGCTACGAGCAGTACTTC.

This clonotype was seen a few times. The rearrangement joins TRBV20-1 to TRBJ2-1; 7 positions agree with TRBD1. V lost 3 bases to trimming and J lost 6 bases; unmatched junction nucleotides: 8. The CDR3 length is 14 residues. Germline lookup yields CDR1 DFQATT and CDR2 SNEGSKA (reference sequence). The CDR3 region is CSASSRGRANEQFF. CDR3 coding DNA: TGCAGTGCTAGTTCCAGGGGGAGAGCCAATGAGCAGTTCTTC.

In this sample, this clonotype turned up many times. The chain employs TRBV7-2 and TRBJ2-1; 9 bases are shared with TRBD1. There are 15 residues in the CDR3. V trimming: 5 bases; J trimming: 5 bases; junction bases outside the gene matches: 7. Germline CDR1 reads SGHTA; CDR2 reads FQGNSA. The CDR3, as DNA: TGTGCCAGCAGCCCCCCCGGGACAGGGCACAATGAGCAGTTCTTC. It codes for CASSPPGTGHNEQFF.

This clonotype was observed a few times. DNA of the CDR3: TGTGCCAGCAGCTTAGCACAGGTATACAATGAGCAGTTCTTC. This codes for CASSLAQVYNEQFF. This chain connects TRBV7-8 to TRBJ2-1; D perhaps matches TRBD1 (5 bases). V dropped 0 bases and J dropped 4 bases, with 7 bases sitting between them. The CDR3 length is 14 residues. CDR1 is SGHVS, CDR2 FQNEAQ, per germline.

A few counts support this clonotype. The chain has TRBV20-1 and TRBJ2-7; D is possibly TRBD2 (5 bases). Germline CDR1 reads DFQATT; CDR2 reads SNEGSKA (reference sequence). The CDR3 covers 13 residues. V lost 1 base and J lost 3, with 10 bases in between. CDR3 DNA sequence: TGCAGTGCTAGAGTAGAGGGCTTCTACGAGCAGTACTTC. Translation: CSARVEGFYEQYF.